What follows is one TCR beta chain and its context. Its antigen is as yet unknown. Every contributor of samples was a Caucasian grown-up residing in Nashville, Tennessee. The data were obtained in a study of shared clonotypes between healthy human individuals. Study as a whole: CD4 naive cells filled three plates per donor, CD4 memory three, CD8 naive two and CD8 memory one.

Findings and limits, study-wide: Some clonotypes were shared by all four sorted-subset donors, while others were not shared. The non-shared ones had lower generation probabilities than the shared ones. Among donors, the sharing of clonotypes was expected to be influenced by sequencing depth.

Here immunoSEQ multiplex PCR was the method, and the copy in TCRdb shows in-frame clones only, minus some. Altogether 2.3 million or so clones are present, 85% to 95% being singletons, with the ten largest covering about 0.37%. Trimming cost V 6 bases and J 8 bases; bases outside gene matches: 4. Germline values: CDR1 SGHRS, CDR2 YFSETQ. The CDR3 loop spans 12 amino acids. V gene TRBV5-1 combines with J gene TRBJ1-3; 8 bases are shared with TRBD1. This sequence was found in a man between 18 and 35 years old in good health. Some clones in this sample may be carry-over from other donors' samples. The sample taken for sequencing was naive CD4+ T cells from PBMCs. Subset specified: CD45RA+ positively selected. The CDR3 protein is CASTDRADTIYF. The CDR3 nucleotides are TGCGCCAGCACGGACAGGGCAGACACCATATATTTT.